This TCR beta chain was sequenced for a study of response to subunit inactivated influenza vaccine. This clonotype was recorded once. Its antigen is currently unknown. The germline V and J ends were trimmed by 3 bases and 3 bases, with 12 bases remaining between them. This CDR3 is built from 14 residues. The germline CDR1 and CDR2 sequences are DFQATT and SNEGSKA (reference sequence). TCRdb called the RT-PCR reads again in MiXCR, with one record for every CDR3 protein. The data contain around 200,000 distinct CDR3 sequences, 13% to 15% of them singletons. Broader study findings: It was the authors' suggestion that each seasonal influenza vaccination recruits few new T cells.

This receptor was obtained from a man between 50 and 59 years old who received an inactivated influenza vaccine. The sample here was CD8+ T cells sorted from PBMCs, taken less than 6 days after vaccination. The chain combines TRBV20-1 with TRBJ2-1, with D perhaps matching TRBD1 (5 bases). CDR3 amino acids: CSARGREFYNEQFF. The CDR3 region has the DNA TGCAGTGCTAGGGGGCGAGAGTTCTACAATGAGCAGTTCTTC.